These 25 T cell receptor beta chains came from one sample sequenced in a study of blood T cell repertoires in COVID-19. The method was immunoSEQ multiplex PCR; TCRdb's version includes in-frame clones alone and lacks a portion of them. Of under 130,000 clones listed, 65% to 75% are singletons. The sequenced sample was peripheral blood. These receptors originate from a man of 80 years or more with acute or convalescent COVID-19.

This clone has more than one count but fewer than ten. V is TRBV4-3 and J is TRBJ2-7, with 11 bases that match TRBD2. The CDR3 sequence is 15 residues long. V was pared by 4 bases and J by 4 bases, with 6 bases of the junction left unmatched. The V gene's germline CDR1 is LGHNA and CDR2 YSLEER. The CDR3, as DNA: TGCGCCAGCAGCCTCGGACTAGCGGGTCCTTACGAGCAGTACTTC. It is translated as CASSLGLAGPYEQYF.

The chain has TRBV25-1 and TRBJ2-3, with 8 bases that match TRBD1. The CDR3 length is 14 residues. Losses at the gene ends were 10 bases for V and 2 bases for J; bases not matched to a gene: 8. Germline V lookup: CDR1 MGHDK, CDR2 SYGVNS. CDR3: CATTPGGSTDTQYF. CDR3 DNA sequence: TGTGCCACCACACCAGGGGGCTCCACAGATACGCAGTATTTT.

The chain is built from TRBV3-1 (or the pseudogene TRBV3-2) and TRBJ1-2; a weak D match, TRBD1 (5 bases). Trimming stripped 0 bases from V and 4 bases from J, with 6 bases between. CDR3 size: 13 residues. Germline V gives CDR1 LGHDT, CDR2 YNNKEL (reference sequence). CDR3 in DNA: TGTGCCAGCAGCCAAGAAGGGGTCTATGGCTACACCTTC. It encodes CASSQEGVYGYTF.

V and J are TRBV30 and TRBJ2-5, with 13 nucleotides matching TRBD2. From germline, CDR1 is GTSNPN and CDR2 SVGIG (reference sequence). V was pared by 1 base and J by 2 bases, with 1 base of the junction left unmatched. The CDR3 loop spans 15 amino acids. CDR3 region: CAWSGLAGGQETQYF. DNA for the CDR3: TGTGCCTGGAGTGGACTAGCGGGAGGACAAGAGACCCAGTACTTC.

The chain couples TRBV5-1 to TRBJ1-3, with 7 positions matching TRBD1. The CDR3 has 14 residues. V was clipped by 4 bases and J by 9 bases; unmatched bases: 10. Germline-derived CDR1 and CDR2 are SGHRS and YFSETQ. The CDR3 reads CASSAGQLGATIYF. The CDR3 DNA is TGCGCCAGCAGCGCGGGACAGCTCGGGGCCACCATATATTTT.

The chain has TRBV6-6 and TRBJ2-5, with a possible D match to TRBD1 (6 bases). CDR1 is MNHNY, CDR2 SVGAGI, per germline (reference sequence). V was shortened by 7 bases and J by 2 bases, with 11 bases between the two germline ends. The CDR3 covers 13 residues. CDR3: CASNSQGQETQYF. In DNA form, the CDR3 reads TGTGCCAGCAACTCCCAGGGGCAAGAGACCCAGTACTTC.

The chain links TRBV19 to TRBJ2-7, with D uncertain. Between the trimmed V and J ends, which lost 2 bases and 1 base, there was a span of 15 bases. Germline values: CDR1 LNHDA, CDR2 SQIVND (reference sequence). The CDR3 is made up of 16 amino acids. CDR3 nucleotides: TGTGCCAGTAGTATAAGTTTCGCGCCTCATTCCTACGAGCAGTACTTC. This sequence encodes CASSISFAPHSYEQYF.

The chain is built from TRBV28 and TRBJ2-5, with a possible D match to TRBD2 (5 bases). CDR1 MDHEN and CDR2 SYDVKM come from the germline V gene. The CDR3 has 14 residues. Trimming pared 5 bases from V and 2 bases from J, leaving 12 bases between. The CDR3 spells CASSTKDLQETQYF. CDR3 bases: TGTGCCAGCAGTACAAAGGACTTACAAGAGACCCAGTACTTC.

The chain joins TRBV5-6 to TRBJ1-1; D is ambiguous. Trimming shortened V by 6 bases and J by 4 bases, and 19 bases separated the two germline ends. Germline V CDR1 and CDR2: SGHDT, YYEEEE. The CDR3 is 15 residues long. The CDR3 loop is CASTILGRVSTEAFF. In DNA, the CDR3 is TGTGCCAGCACCATCCTGGGGAGGGTCTCCACTGAAGCTTTCTTT.

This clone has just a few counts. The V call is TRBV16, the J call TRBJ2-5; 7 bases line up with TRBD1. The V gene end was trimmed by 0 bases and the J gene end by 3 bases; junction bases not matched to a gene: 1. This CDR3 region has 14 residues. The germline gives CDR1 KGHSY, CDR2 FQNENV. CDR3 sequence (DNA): TGTGCCAGCAGCCAATCAGGGGGCGAAGAGACCCAGTACTTC. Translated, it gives CASSQSGGEETQYF.

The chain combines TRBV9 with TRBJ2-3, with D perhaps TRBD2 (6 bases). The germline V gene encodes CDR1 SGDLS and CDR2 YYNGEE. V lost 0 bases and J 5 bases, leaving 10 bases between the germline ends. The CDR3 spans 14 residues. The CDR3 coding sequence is TGTGCCAGCAGCGTAGCAATGGAGGGAGATACGCAGTATTTT. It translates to CASSVAMEGDTQYF.

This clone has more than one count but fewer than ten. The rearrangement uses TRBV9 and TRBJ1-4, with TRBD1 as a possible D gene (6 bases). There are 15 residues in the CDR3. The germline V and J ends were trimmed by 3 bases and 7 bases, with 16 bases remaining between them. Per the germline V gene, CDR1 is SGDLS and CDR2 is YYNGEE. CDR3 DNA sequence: TGTGCCAGCAGCGGGCACAGGGACGGTGGTGAAAAACTGTTTTTT. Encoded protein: CASSGHRDGGEKLFF.

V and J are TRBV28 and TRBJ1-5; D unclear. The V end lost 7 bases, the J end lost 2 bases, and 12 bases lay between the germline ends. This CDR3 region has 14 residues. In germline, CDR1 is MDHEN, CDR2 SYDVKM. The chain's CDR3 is CASIPASGNQPQHF. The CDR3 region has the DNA TGTGCCAGCATACCCGCTTCGGGCAATCAGCCCCAGCATTTT.

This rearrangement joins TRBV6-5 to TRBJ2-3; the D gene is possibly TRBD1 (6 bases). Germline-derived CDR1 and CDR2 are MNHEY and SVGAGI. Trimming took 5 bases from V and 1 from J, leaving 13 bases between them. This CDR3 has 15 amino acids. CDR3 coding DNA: TGTGCCAGCAGTCAGGGGATTAGCGGCACAGATACGCAGTATTTT. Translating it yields CASSQGISGTDTQYF.

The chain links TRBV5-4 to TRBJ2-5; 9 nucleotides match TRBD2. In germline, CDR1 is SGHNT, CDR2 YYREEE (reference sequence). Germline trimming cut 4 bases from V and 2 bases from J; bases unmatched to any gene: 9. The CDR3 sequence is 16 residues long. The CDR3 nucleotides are TGTGCCAGCAGCCCCGTAAGGGCGGGGGGGCAAGAGACCCAGTACTTC. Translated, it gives CASSPVRAGGQETQYF.

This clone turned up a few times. The CDR3 DNA reads TGTGCCAGCAGCCTACCGGGACTAGCCTTAAACACCGGGGAGCTGTTTTTT. The encoded protein is CASSLPGLALNTGELFF. V usage is TRBV4-2 and J usage is TRBJ2-2; 9 bases are a match to TRBD2. Germline V lookup: CDR1 LGHNA, CDR2 YNFKEQ. The ends lost 4 bases at V and 2 bases at J; junction bases unmatched: 8. The CDR3 runs 17 residues.

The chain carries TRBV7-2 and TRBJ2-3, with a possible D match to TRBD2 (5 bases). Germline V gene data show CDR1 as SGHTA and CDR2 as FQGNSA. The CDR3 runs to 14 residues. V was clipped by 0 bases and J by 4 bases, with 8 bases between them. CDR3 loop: CASSLARGPDTQYF. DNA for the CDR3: TGTGCCAGCAGCTTAGCTCGGGGTCCAGATACGCAGTATTTT.

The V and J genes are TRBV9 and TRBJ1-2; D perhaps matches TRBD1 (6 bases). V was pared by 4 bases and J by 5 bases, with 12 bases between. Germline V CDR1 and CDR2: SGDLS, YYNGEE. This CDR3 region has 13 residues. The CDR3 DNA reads TGTGCCAGCAGCCCGAAACAGGGATATGGCTACACCTTC. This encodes CASSPKQGYGYTF. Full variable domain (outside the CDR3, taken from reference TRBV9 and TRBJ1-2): DSGVTQTPKHLITATGQRVTLRCSPRSGDLSVYWYQQSLDQGLQFLIQYYNGEERAKGNILERFSAQQFPDLHSELNLSSLELGDSALYFCASSPKQGYGYTFGSGTRLTVV.

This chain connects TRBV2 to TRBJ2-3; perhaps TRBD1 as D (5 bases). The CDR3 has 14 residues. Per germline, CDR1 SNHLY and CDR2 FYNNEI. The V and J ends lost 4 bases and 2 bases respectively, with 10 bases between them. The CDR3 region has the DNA TGTGCCAGCAGTGGAGACAGACTCACAGATACGCAGTATTTT. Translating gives CASSGDRLTDTQYF.

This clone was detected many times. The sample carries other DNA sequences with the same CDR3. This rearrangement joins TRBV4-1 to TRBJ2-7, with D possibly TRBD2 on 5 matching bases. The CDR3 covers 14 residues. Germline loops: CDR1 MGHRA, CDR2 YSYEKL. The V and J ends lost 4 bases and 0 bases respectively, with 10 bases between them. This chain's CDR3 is CASSPGLSSYEQYF. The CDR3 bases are TGCGCCAGCAGCCCCGGACTGTCCTCCTACGAGCAGTACTTC.

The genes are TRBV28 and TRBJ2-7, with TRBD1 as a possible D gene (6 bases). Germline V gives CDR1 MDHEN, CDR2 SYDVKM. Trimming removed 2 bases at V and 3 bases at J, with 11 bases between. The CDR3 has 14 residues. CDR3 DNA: TGTGCCAGCAGTTTACAGGGGTCGTTCTACGAGCAGTACTTC. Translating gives CASSLQGSFYEQYF. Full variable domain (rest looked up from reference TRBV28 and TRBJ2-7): DVKVTQSSRYLVKRTGEKVFLECVQDMDHENMFWYRQDPGLGLRLIYFSYDVKMKEKGDIPEGYSVSREKKERFSLILESASTNQTSMYLCASSLQGSFYEQYFGPGTRLTVT.

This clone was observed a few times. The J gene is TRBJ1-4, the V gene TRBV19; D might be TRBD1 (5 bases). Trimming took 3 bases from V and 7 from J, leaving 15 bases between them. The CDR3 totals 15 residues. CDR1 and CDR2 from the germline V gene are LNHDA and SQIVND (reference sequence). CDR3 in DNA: TGTGCCAGTAGTATCGGGCAGGGCTTCCGTGAAAAACTGTTTTTT. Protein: CASSIGQGFREKLFF.

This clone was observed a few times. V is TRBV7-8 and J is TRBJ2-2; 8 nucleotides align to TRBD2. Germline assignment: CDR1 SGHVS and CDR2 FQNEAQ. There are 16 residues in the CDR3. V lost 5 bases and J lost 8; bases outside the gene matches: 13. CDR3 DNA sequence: TGTGCCAGCAGCGCTCCGGGACTAGTCCGAGGGGGGGAGCTGTTTTTT. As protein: CASSAPGLVRGGELFF. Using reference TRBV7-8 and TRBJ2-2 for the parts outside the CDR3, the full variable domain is GAGVSQSPRYKVAKRGQDVALRCDPISGHVSLFWYQQALGQGPEFLTYFQNEAQLDKSGLPSDRFFAERPEGSVSTLKIQRTQQEDSAVYLCASSAPGLVRGGELFFGEGSRLTVL.

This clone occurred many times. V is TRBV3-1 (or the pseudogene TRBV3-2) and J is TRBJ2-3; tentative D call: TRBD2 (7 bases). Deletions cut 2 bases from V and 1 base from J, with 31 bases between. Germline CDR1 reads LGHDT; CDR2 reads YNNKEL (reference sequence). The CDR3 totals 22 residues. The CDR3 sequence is CASSQNMLATIWGGGRTDTQYF. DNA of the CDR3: TGTGCCAGCAGCCAAAACATGCTGGCAACCATCTGGGGAGGGGGTCGCACAGATACGCAGTATTTT.

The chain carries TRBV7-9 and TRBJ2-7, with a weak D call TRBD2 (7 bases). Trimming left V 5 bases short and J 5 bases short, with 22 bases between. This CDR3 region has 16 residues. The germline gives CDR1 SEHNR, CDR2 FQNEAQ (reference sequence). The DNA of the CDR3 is TGTGCCAGCAGCCAGGGCCGGGCGGGGGCTTTTCACGAGCAGTACTTC. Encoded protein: CASSQGRAGAFHEQYF.